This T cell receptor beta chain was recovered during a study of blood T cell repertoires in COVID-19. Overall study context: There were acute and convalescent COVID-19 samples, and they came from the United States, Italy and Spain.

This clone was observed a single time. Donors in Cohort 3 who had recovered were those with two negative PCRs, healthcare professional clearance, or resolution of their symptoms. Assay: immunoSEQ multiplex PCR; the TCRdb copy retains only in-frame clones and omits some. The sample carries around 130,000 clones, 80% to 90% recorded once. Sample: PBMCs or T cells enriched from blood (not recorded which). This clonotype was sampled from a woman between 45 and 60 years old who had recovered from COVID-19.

The CDR3 protein is CSARTGMNTEAFF. The CDR3 DNA reads as TGCAGCGCTAGGACAGGTATGAACACTGAAGCTTTCTTT. The V call is TRBV29-1, the J call TRBJ1-1, with 7 bases lining up with TRBD1. V shed 7 bases and J 0 bases; nucleotides not matched to a gene: 5. The CDR3 is 13 amino acids. CDR1 and CDR2 (germline): SQVTM, ANQGSEA. Full variable domain (outside the CDR3, taken from reference TRBV29-1 and TRBJ1-1): SAVISQKPSRDICQRGTSLTIQCQVDSQVTMMFWYRQQPGQSLTLIATANQGSEATYESGFVIDKFPISRPNLTFSTLTVSNMSPEDSSIYLCSARTGMNTEAFFGQGTRLTVV.